One sample yielded the 10 T cell receptor beta chains listed below, sequenced in a study of neurological immune-mediated disorders. TCRdb passed the 5' RACE reads through MiXCR, listing each CDR3 protein once. The sample holds 30,000 to 50,000 distinct CDR3 sequences, approximately 7% seen once. Input material: CD4+ T cells from blood. The receptors stem from a man aged 45 to 65 in good health.

This clonotype occurred many times. This clone may be a read error of a much larger clone one base away. The chain carries TRBV20-1 and TRBJ2-1; 8 bases fit TRBD2. This CDR3 comprises 14 residues. Per germline, CDR1 DFQATT and CDR2 SNEGSKA (reference sequence). DNA of the CDR3: TGCAGTGTTAGAGGAGCGGGAGAGGACAATGAGCAGTTCTTC. Its protein is CSVRGAGEDNEQFF.

This clonotype showed up many times. The chain joins TRBV4-2 to TRBJ1-5; D ambiguous. The CDR3 is made up of 12 amino acids. Germline V gene lookup returns CDR1 LGHNA and CDR2 YNFKEQ. The ends were cut back, 1 base at V and 9 bases at J, with 7 bases in the middle. This chain's CDR3 is CASSQAVAPQHF. For the CDR3, the DNA is TGTGCCAGCAGCCAAGCCGTTGCGCCCCAGCATTTT.

At least ten counts were recorded for this clonotype. The J gene is TRBJ1-1, the V gene TRBV20-1, with no clear D. The V gene lost 8 bases and the J gene lost 5 bases, with 21 bases spanning the gap. The CDR3 is 14 residues long. Germline loops: CDR1 DFQATT, CDR2 SNEGSKA (reference sequence). This chain's CDR3 is CSRAGRAERTEAFF. CDR3 nucleotide sequence: TGCAGTCGGGCAGGTAGGGCCGAGCGGACTGAAGCTTTCTTT.

In its sample, this clonotype was seen many times. This chain links TRBV2 with TRBJ2-1, with TRBD2 identical over 9 bases. The junction had 8 bases not matched to a gene; V was cut back by 10 bases and J by 10 bases. CDR1 and CDR2 from the germline V gene are SNHLY and FYNNEI. CDR3 size: 12 residues. The CDR3 protein is CATGLAIGEQFF. Written as DNA, the CDR3 is TGTGCCACTGGACTAGCGATCGGGGAGCAGTTCTTC.

This clonotype has a count of ten or more. The rearrangement uses TRBV20-1 and TRBJ2-1; 12 positions match TRBD1. The CDR3 runs to 19 residues. Germline CDR1 reads DFQATT; CDR2 reads SNEGSKA (reference sequence). With V trimmed by 6 bases and J by 1 base, 16 bases remained unmatched. In nucleotides, the CDR3 is TGCAGTGCGGAAGCAAGCGGGACAGGGGGCTCAGGGTCCTACAATGAGCAGTTCTTC. It codes for CSAEASGTGGSGSYNEQFF.

This clonotype was recorded many times. CDR3 amino acids: CASSPSPYQETQYF. CDR3 sequence (DNA): TGTGCCAGCAGCCCGTCCCCATATCAAGAGACCCAGTACTTC. The chain is built from TRBV7-9 and TRBJ2-5; D is uncertain. Germline V gene lookup returns CDR1 SEHNR and CDR2 FQNEAQ (reference sequence). The germline V and J ends were trimmed by 5 bases and 2 bases, with 12 bases remaining between them. CDR3 length equals 14 residues. Drawing the rest from reference TRBV7-9 and TRBJ2-5, the complete variable domain is DTGVSQNPRHKITKRGQNVTFRCDPISEHNRLYWYRQTLGQGPEFLTYFQNEAQLEKSRLLSDRFSAERPKGSFSTLEIQRTEQGDSAMYLCASSPSPYQETQYFGPGTRLLVL.

This clonotype was observed at least ten times. The gene calls are TRBV20-1 and TRBJ2-7; 11 bases are shared with TRBD2. Germline values: CDR1 DFQATT, CDR2 SNEGSKA (reference sequence). Trimming took 5 bases from V and 1 from J; bases not matched to a gene: 7. CDR3 length: 15 amino acids. The CDR3 reads CSALPGLAASYEQYF. The CDR3 bases are TGCAGTGCTTTACCGGGACTAGCGGCGTCCTACGAGCAGTACTTC.

This clonotype has a count of ten or more. In DNA form, the CDR3 reads TGTGCCAGCAGGGCCGGGACTAGCGGTCAAGAGACCCAGTACTTC. Amino acids: CASRAGTSGQETQYF. This rearrangement joins TRBV27 to TRBJ2-5; 11 bases are a match to TRBD2. This CDR3 is built from 15 residues. The V gene end was trimmed by 6 bases and the J gene end by 2 bases; junction bases not matched to a gene: 5. Per the germline V gene, CDR1 is MNHEY and CDR2 is SMNVEV (reference sequence).

This clonotype was observed many times. The genes are TRBV20-1 and TRBJ1-1; tentative D call: TRBD1 (5 bases). Trimming cost V 2 bases and J 1 base, with 11 bases left between them. Germline V gene lookup returns CDR1 DFQATT and CDR2 SNEGSKA (reference sequence). CDR3 size: 14 residues. CDR3 sequence: CSARPPGANTEAFF. In DNA form, the CDR3 reads TGCAGTGCTAGACCCCCCGGGGCGAACACTGAAGCTTTCTTT.

The sample holds many counts of this clonotype. V usage is TRBV28 and J usage is TRBJ2-7; D uncertain. V lost 5 bases and J lost 4, with 6 bases in between. CDR1 is MDHEN and CDR2 is SYDVKM in the germline V gene. The CDR3 contains 11 residues. The CDR3 region is CASSPQYEQYF. CDR3 sequence (DNA): TGTGCCAGCAGTCCACAGTACGAGCAGTACTTC.